What follows are 20 T cell receptor beta chains derived from one specimen sequenced in a study of shared clonotypes between healthy human individuals. Terminally differentiated effector memory CD45RA+ cells were excluded from the naive CD8 cells, which were CD45RO-negative and positively selected for CCR7. Repertoires were generated with immunoSEQ multiplex PCR, while TCRdb's copy carries only in-frame clones and drops some. The table includes millions of clones, about 94% detected once. The sample taken for sequencing was naive CD8+ T cells sorted from blood. These TCRs come from a young man in good health.

The chain couples TRBV29-1 to TRBJ2-1, with D possibly matching TRBD1 (6 bases). The CDR3 is 16 amino acids. Germline V gives CDR1 SQVTM, CDR2 ANQGSEA. V gave up 3 bases and J gave up 0 bases, with 15 bases separating them. The CDR3 here is CSVEFSRGGSYNEQFF. CDR3 coding DNA: TGCAGCGTTGAGTTCTCAAGAGGGGGCTCCTACAATGAGCAGTTCTTC.

The chain joins TRBV27 to TRBJ2-1, with D perhaps matching TRBD1 or TRBD2 (6 bases each). Germline CDR1 and CDR2: MNHEY and SMNVEV (reference sequence). Trimming took 2 bases from V and 8 from J, leaving 19 bases between them. This CDR3 region has 16 residues. The CDR3 reads CASSLLGGPYADEQFF. The CDR3 DNA is TGTGCCAGCAGTTTACTCGGGGGCCCGTACGCGGATGAGCAGTTCTTC.

Concerning this clone itself: A read error may account for a junction end that differs from germline. The genes are TRBV7-7 and TRBJ2-3; 7 bases align to TRBD2. The CDR3 is 15 residues long. Germline CDR1 is SSHAT and CDR2 is FNYEAQ (reference sequence). CDR3 protein: CASSLTTGGTDTQYF. Written as DNA, the CDR3 is TGTGCTAGCAGCTTAACAACGGGAGGAACAGATACGCAGTATTTT. The complete variable domain, with remaining parts taken from reference TRBV7-7 and TRBJ2-3, reads GAGVSQSPRYKVTKRGQDVTLRCDPISSHATLYWYQQALGQGPEFLTYFNYEAQPDKSGLPSDRFSAERPEGSISTLTIQRTEQRDSAMYRCASSLTTGGTDTQYFGPGTRLTVL.

The rearrangement uses TRBV19 and TRBJ2-5, with D possibly being TRBD1 (6 bases). From germline, CDR1 is LNHDA and CDR2 SQIVND (reference sequence). The CDR3 is 14 residues long. V was pared by 6 bases and J by 5 bases, with 16 bases between. The DNA for the CDR3 is TGTGCCAGTAGCGGGGACACTTATGGGGAGACCCAGTACTTC. It yields the protein CASSGDTYGETQYF.

The genes are TRBV19 and TRBJ1-4; D uncertain. V gave up 2 bases and J gave up 6 bases, with 19 bases separating them. The length of the CDR3 is 17 residues. Per the germline V gene, CDR1 is LNHDA and CDR2 is SQIVND (reference sequence). The CDR3 loop reads CASSISVSALWDEKLFF. In DNA, the CDR3 is TGTGCCAGTAGTATAAGTGTCAGTGCCCTCTGGGATGAAAAACTGTTTTTT.

To note about this clone: Other DNA sequences in the same sample also yield this CDR3. The rearrangement joins TRBV4-3 to TRBJ2-7; D is unclear. Germline V CDR1 and CDR2: LGHNA, YSLEER. The V and J ends lost 0 bases and 0 bases respectively, with 12 bases between them. The CDR3 loop spans 16 amino acids. CDR3 nucleotides: TGCGCCAGCAGCCAAGATCCTCATCCGAGCTCCTACGAGCAGTACTTC. Translation: CASSQDPHPSSYEQYF.

This chain links TRBV27 with TRBJ2-3; 7 positions agree with TRBD2. Germline V lookup: CDR1 MNHEY, CDR2 SMNVEV (reference sequence). The CDR3 runs 16 residues. With 2 bases clipped from V and 4 bases from J, the junction kept 9 bases outside the gene matches. The CDR3 spells CASSLHIAGVSDTQYF. In nucleotides, the CDR3 is TGTGCCAGCAGTTTACATATAGCGGGTGTTTCAGATACGCAGTATTTT.

The chain has TRBV4-1 and TRBJ1-2; D is perhaps TRBD1 (5 bases). The CDR3 loop spans 15 amino acids. CDR1 MGHRA and CDR2 YSYEKL come from the germline V gene. The germline V and J ends were trimmed by 4 bases and 4 bases, with 16 bases remaining between them. Here the CDR3 reads CASSPFRDGPYGYTF. In DNA form, the CDR3 reads TGCGCCAGCAGCCCCTTTCGGGACGGGCCCTATGGCTACACCTTC.

This clone was seen only once. The chain joins TRBV27 to TRBJ1-1; D may be TRBD1 (5 bases). From germline, CDR1 is MNHEY and CDR2 SMNVEV (reference sequence). V was shortened by 4 bases and J by 5 bases, with 17 bases between the two germline ends. The CDR3 length is 15 residues. CDR3 nucleotide sequence: TGTGCCAGCAGTTCCCAGGAGAGGGACTGGACTGAAGCTTTCTTT. Encoded protein: CASSSQERDWTEAFF.

This chain uses TRBV7-9 with TRBJ1-4, with D maybe TRBD1 (6 bases). The CDR3 has 15 amino acids. Germline V gives CDR1 SEHNR, CDR2 FQNEAQ (reference sequence). V was pared by 5 bases and J by 4 bases, with 14 bases between. As DNA, the CDR3 is TGTGCCAGCAGCCGAGGACAGTTGTTTAATGAAAAACTGTTTTTT. It is translated as CASSRGQLFNEKLFF.

V and J are TRBV6-6 and TRBJ2-5; 8 bases align to TRBD1. Germline-derived CDR1 and CDR2 are MNHNY and SVGAGI (reference sequence). V shed 6 bases and J 5 bases; nucleotides not matched to a gene: 8. This CDR3 region has 14 residues. DNA for the CDR3: TGTGCCAGCAGCCGGGGACAGGCTGGGGAGACCCAGTACTTC. Its protein product is CASSRGQAGETQYF.

The rearrangement uses TRBV13 and TRBJ2-5; D is undetermined. This CDR3 contains 15 residues. V lost 0 bases to trimming and J lost 1 base, with 9 bases between them. CDR1 and CDR2 from the germline V gene are PRHDT and FYEKMQ (reference sequence). The CDR3, as DNA: TGTGCCAGCAGCTTAGGGCCGGGCAGCCAAGAGACCCAGTACTTC. Amino acid sequence: CASSLGPGSQETQYF.

The chain employs TRBV27 and TRBJ2-7; D ambiguous. The CDR3 is 13 residues long. Germline CDR1 and CDR2: MNHEY and SMNVEV (reference sequence). Between the trimmed V and J ends, which lost 6 bases and 0 bases, there was a span of 9 bases. The CDR3 nucleotides are TGTGCCAGCAGGGATGGCAGCTCCTACGAGCAGTACTTC. It translates to CASRDGSSYEQYF.

The chain combines TRBV15 with TRBJ1-2; D unclear. The V end lost 5 bases, the J end lost 0 bases, and 19 bases lay between the germline ends. Germline CDR1 is LNHNV and CDR2 is YYDKDF (reference sequence). The CDR3 totals 17 residues. The CDR3 spells CATSLRAQHSSNYGYTF. The DNA for the CDR3 is TGTGCCACCAGCCTTCGGGCACAACATTCTTCTAACTATGGCTACACCTTC.

The V call is TRBV11-2, the J call TRBJ1-1; D is ambiguous. Germline loops: CDR1 SGHAT, CDR2 FQNNGV. The CDR3 sequence is 14 residues long. Trimming took 6 bases from V and 1 from J, leaving 12 bases between them. In DNA, the CDR3 is TGTGCCAGCAGACCGCAATACCCGAACACTGAAGCTTTCTTT. The encoded protein is CASRPQYPNTEAFF.

This clone was detected only once. This sequence joins TRBV5-6 and TRBJ2-1; 10 bases match TRBD2. The CDR3 covers 15 residues. Germline CDR1 is SGHDT and CDR2 is YYEEEE. V lost 6 bases to trimming and J lost 6 bases; unmatched junction nucleotides: 9. The CDR3 DNA reads as TGTGCCAGCACTTTAGAGCGGGAGGGCCCCAATGAGCAGTTCTTC. It encodes CASTLEREGPNEQFF.

This clone was seen more than once but under ten times. The rearrangement joins TRBV11-2 to TRBJ2-2, with 10 bases identical to TRBD2. The CDR3 runs to 16 residues. The germline gives CDR1 SGHAT, CDR2 FQNNGV. Germline trimming cut 1 base from V and 5 bases from J; bases unmatched to any gene: 4. The CDR3 is CASSLGTSGTTGELFF. The CDR3, as DNA: TGTGCCAGCAGCTTAGGCACTAGCGGGACTACCGGGGAGCTGTTTTTT.

Worth noting for this clone: This sample includes further DNA sequences coding for the same CDR3. The J gene is TRBJ2-7, the V gene TRBV30; D is unresolved. V was pared by 1 base and J by 0 bases, with 10 bases between. The germline V gene has CDR1 GTSNPN and CDR2 SVGIG (reference sequence). This CDR3 has 14 residues. CDR3 region: CAWSDAGSSYEQYF. CDR3 DNA sequence: TGTGCCTGGAGTGACGCAGGCTCCTCCTACGAGCAGTACTTC.

This clone was seen a single time. The V call is TRBV28, the J call TRBJ1-3, with a weak D call TRBD1 (5 bases). The CDR3 loop spans 16 amino acids. V was pared by 5 bases and J by 0 bases, with 14 bases between. Germline-derived CDR1 and CDR2 are MDHEN and SYDVKM. The CDR3 nucleotides read TGTGCCAGCAGTGGGGCCAGGGAGTCCTCTGGAAACACCATATATTTT. This codes for CASSGARESSGNTIYF.

Note on this clone: In the same sample, other DNA sequences code for this CDR3. The J gene is TRBJ2-2, the V gene TRBV5-4; TRBD1 aligns across 8 bases. The CDR3 loop spans 14 amino acids. Germline V lookup: CDR1 SGHNT, CDR2 YYREEE (reference sequence). V lost 0 bases, J lost 6 bases, and 1 base stayed unmatched. In nucleotides, the CDR3 is TGTGCCAGCAGCTTGGCAGGGGGCCCCGGGGAGCTGTTTTTT. Its translation is CASSLAGGPGELFF.